This T cell receptor beta chain originates from a study of blood T cell repertoires in COVID-19. Using immunoSEQ multiplex PCR, the repertoire was profiled, and TCRdb retains in-frame clones only, with some absent. Altogether tens of thousands of clones are present, around 89% being singletons, with the ten largest covering roughly 1.6%. The germline V gene has CDR1 SGDLS and CDR2 YYNGEE. The CDR3 spans 16 residues. The V and J ends lost 0 bases and 0 bases respectively, with 10 bases between them. This clonotype was obtained from a man in his sixties with acute or convalescent COVID-19. Material for sequencing was peripheral blood. This sequence joins TRBV9 and TRBJ1-3; no definite D call. The CDR3 protein is CASSVGERSSGNTIYF. In nucleotides, the CDR3 is TGTGCCAGCAGCGTAGGTGAACGGAGCTCTGGAAACACCATATATTTT.